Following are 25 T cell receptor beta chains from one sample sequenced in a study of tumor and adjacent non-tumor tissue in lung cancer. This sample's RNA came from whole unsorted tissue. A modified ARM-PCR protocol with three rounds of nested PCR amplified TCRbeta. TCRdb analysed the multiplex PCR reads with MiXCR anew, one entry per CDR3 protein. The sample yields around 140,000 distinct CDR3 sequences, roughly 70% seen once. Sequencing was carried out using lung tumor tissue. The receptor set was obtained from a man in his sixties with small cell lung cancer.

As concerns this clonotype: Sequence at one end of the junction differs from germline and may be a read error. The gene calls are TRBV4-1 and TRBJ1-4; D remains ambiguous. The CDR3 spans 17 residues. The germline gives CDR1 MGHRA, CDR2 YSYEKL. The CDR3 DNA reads TGCGCCAGCAGCCCTTACGGATTTGTTTTGGAAGATGAAAGACTGTTTTTT. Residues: CASSPYGFVLEDERLFF.

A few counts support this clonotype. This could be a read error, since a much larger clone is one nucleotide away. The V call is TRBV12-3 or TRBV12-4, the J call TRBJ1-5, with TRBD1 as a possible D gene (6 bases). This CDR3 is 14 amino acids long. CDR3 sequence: CVSSLWGANQPQHF. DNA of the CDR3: TGTGTCAGCAGTTTATGGGGGGCCAATCAGCCCCAGCATTTT.

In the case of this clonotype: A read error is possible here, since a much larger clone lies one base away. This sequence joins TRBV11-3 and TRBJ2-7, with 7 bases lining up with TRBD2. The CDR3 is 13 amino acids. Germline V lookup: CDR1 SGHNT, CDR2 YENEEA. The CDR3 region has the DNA TGTGTCAGCAGCCGGACTAGGTCCTACGAGCAGTACTTC. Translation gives CVSSRTRSYEQYF.

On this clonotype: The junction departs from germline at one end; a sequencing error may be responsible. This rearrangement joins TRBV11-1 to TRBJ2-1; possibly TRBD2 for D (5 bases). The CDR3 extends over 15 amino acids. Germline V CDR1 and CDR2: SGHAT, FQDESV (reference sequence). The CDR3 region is CASSQLKGDGNEQIF. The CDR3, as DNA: TGTGCCAGCAGCCAGCTTAAGGGAGACGGGAATGAGCAGATTTTC. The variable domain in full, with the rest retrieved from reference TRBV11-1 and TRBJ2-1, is EAEVAQSPRYKITEKSQAVAFWCDPISGHATLYWYRQILGQGPELLVQFQDESVVDDSQLPKDRFSAERLKGVDSTLKIQPAELGDSAMYLCASSQLKGDGNEQIFGPGTRLTVL.

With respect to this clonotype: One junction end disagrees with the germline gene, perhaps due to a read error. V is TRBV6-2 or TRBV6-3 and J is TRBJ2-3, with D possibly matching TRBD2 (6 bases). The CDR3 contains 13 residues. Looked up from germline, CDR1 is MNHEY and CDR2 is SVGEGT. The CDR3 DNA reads TGTGGCAGCAGGCGGGGCGGCGCAGATACGCAGTTTTTT. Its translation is CGSRRGGADTQFF.

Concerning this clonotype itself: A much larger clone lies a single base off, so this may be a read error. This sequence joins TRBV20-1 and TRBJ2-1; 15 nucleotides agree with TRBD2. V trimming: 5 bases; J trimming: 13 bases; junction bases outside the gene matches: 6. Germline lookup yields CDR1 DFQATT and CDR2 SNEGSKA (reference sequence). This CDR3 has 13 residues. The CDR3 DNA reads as TGCAGTGCTCGGACTAGCGGGAGGGTTGATCAGTTCTTC. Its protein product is CSARTSGRVDQFF.

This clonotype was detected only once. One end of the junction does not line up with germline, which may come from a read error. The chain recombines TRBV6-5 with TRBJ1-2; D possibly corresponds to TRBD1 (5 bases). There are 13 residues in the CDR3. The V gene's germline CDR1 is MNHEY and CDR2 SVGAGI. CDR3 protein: CASSYSWGAGYAF. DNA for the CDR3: TGTGCCAGCAGTTACTCGTGGGGCGCTGGCTACGCCTTC.

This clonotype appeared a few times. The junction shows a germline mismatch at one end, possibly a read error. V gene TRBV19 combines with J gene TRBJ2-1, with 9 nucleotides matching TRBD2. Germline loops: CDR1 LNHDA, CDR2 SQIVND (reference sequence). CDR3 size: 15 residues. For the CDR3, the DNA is TGTGCTAGTAGTATTAGCGGGAGCGAATACAATGAGCAGTTCTTC. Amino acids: CASSISGSEYNEQFF.

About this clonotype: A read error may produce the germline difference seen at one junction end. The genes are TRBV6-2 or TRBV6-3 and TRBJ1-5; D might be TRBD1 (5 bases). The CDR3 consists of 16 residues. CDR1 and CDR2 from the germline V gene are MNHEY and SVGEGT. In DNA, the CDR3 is TGTGCCAGCAGTTACTCAGGCAGGGCATGGAATCAGCCCCAGGATTTT. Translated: CASSYSGRAWNQPQDF.

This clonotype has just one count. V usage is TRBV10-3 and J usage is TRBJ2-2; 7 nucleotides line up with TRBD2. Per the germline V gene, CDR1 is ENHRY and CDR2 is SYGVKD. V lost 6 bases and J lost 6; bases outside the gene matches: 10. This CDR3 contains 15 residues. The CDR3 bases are TGTGCCATCAGGGGGACTAACGGGAAATCCGGGGAGCTGTTTTTT. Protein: CAIRGTNGKSGELFF.

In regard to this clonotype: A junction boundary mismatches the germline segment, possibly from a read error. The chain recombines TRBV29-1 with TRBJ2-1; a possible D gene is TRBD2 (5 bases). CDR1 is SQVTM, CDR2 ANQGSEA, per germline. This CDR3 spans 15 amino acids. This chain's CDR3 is CIVERGLGAYNEQFF. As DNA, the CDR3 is TGCATCGTTGAGAGAGGGCTAGGTGCCTACAATGAGCAGTTCTTC.

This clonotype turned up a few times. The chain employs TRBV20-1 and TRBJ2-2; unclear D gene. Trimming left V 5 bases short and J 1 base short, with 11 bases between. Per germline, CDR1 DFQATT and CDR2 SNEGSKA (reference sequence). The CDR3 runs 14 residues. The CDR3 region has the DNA TGCAGTGCTCCCTGGGCAGGGAACACCGGGGAGCTGTTTTTT. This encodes CSAPWAGNTGELFF.

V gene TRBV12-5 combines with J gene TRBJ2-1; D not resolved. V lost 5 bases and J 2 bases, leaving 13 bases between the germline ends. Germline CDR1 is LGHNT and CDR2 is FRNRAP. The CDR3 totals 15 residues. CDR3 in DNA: TGTGCTAGTGGTCCGGTAGCAGAAGCCTACAATGAGCAGTTCTTC. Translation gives CASGPVAEAYNEQFF.

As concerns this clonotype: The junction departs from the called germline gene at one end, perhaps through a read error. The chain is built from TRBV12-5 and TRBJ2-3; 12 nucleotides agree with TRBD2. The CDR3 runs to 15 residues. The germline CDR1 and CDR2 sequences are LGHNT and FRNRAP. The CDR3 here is CASARTSGTSDTHYF. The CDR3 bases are TGTGCTAGTGCCCGGACTAGCGGGACTTCAGATACGCACTATTTT.

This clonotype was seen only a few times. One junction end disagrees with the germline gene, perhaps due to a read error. As DNA, the CDR3 is TGTGCCAGCAGCTTTGTGAACTATGGTTACACCTTC. Residues: CASSFVNYGYTF. The V call is TRBV7-8, the J call TRBJ1-2; D unclear. The length of the CDR3 is 12 residues. Germline V lookup: CDR1 SGHVS, CDR2 FQNEAQ.

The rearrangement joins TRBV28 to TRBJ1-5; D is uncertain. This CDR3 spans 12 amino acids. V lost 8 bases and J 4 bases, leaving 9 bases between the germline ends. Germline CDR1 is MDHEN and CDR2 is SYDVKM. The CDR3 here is CASRTMNQPQHF. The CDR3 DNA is TGTGCCAGCCGAACGATGAATCAGCCCCAGCATTTT.

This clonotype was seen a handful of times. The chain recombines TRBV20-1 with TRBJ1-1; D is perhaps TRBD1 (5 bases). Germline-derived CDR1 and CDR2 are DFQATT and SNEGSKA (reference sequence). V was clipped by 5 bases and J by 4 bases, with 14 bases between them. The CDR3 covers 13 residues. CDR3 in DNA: TGCAGTGCTCTTAGGGGCCCTGGCACTGAAGCTTTCTTT. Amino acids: CSALRGPGTEAFF.

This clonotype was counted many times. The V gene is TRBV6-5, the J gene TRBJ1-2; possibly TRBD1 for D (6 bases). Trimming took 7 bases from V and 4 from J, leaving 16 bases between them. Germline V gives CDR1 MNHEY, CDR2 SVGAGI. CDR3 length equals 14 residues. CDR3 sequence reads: CASTPATGLYGYTF. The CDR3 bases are TGTGCCAGCACCCCCGCGACAGGACTCTATGGCTACACCTTC.

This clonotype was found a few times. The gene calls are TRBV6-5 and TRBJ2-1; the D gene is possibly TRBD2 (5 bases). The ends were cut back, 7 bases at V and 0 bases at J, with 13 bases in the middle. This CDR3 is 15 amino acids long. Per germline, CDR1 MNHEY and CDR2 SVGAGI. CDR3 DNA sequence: TGTGCCAGCAACCCCCTCGGGGTCTCCTACAATGAGCAGTTCTTC. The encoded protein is CASNPLGVSYNEQFF.

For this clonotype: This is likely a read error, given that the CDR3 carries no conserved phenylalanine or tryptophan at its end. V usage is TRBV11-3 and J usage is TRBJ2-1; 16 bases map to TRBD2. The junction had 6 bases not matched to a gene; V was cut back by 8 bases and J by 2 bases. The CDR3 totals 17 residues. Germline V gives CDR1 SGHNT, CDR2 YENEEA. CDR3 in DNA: TGTGCCAGCTGCCCGGGACTAGCGGGAGGGCCCTACAATGAGCAGTTCCTC. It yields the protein CASCPGLAGGPYNEQFL.

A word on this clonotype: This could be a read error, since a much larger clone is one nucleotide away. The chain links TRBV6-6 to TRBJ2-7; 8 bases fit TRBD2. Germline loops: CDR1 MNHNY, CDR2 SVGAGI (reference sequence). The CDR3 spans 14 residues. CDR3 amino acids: CASSILAASYEHYF. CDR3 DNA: TGTGCCAGCAGTATACTAGCGGCGTCCTACGAGCACTACTTC.

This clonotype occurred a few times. CDR3 nucleotide sequence: TGTGCCAGTGGGACTAGCGGGAGGAGTCATGAGCAGTTCTTC. Residues: CASGTSGRSHEQFF. V gene TRBV28 combines with J gene TRBJ2-1, with TRBD2 matching 15 bases. This CDR3 is built from 14 residues. Germline lookup yields CDR1 MDHEN and CDR2 SYDVKM. The V segment lost 9 bases and the J segment 8 bases; nucleotides outside the gene matches: 5.

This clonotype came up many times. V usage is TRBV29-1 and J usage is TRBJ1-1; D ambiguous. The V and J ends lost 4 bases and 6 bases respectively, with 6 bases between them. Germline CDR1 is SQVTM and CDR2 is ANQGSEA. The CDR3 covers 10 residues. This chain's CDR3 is CSVAGAEAFF. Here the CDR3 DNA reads TGCAGCGTTGCCGGGGCTGAAGCTTTCTTT.

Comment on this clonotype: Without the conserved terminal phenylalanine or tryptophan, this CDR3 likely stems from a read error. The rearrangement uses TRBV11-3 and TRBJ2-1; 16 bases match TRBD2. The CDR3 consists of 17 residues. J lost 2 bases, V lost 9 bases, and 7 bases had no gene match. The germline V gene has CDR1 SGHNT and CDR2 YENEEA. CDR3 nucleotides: TGTGCCAGTGGCTCGGGACTAGCGGGAGGGCCCTACAATGAGCAGTTCTTG. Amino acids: CASGSGLAGGPYNEQFL.

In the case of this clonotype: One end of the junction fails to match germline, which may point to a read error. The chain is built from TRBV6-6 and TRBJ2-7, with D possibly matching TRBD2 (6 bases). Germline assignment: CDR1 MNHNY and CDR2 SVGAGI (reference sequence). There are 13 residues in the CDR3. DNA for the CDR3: TGTGCCAGCACTTACGGGGGATTCTACGAGCAGTACTTC. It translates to CASTYGGFYEQYF.